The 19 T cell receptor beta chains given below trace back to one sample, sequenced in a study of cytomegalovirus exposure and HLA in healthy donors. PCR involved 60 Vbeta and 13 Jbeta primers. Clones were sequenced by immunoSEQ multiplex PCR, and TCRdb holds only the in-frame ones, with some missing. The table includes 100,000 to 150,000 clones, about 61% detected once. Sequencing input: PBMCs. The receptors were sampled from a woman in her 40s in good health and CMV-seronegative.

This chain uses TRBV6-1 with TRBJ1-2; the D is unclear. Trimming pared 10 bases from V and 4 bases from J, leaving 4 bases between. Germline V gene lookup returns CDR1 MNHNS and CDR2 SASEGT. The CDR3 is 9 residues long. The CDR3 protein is CATSYGYTF. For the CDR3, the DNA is TGTGCCACCTCCTATGGCTACACCTTC.

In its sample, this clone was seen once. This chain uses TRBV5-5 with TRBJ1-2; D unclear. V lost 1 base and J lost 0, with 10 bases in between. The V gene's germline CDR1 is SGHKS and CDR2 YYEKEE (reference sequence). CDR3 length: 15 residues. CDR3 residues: CASSLIRDPNYGYTF. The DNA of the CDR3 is TGTGCCAGCAGCTTGATACGGGATCCTAACTATGGCTACACCTTC.

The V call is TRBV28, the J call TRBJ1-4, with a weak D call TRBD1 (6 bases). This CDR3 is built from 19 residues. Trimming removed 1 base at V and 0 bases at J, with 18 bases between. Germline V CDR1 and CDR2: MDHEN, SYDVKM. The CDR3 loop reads CASSLLYDRFSATNEKLFF. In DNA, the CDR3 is TGTGCCAGCAGTTTATTGTACGACAGGTTTTCTGCAACTAATGAAAAACTGTTTTTT. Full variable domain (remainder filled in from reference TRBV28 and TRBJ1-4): DVKVTQSSRYLVKRTGEKVFLECVQDMDHENMFWYRQDPGLGLRLIYFSYDVKMKEKGDIPEGYSVSREKKERFSLILESASTNQTSMYLCASSLLYDRFSATNEKLFFGSGTQLSVL.

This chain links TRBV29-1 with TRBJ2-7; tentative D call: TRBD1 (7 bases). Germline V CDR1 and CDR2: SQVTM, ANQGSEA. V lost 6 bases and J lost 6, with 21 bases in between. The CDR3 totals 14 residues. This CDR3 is CSVRGAGGFGEQYF. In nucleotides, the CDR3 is TGCAGCGTCCGTGGGGCAGGGGGGTTCGGCGAGCAGTACTTC.

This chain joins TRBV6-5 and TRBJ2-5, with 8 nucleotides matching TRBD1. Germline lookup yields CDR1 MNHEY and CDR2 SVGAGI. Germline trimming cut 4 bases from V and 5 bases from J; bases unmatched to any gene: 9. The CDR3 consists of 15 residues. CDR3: CASSSTPDRVETQYF. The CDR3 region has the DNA TGTGCCAGCAGTTCGACCCCGGACAGGGTGGAGACCCAGTACTTC.

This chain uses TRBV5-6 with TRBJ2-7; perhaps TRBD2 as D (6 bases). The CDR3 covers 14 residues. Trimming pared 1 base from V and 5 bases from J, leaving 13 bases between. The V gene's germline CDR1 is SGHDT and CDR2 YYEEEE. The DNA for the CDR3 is TGTGCCAGCAGCTTGCAGAGACTAGAGGACGAGCAGTACTTC. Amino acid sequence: CASSLQRLEDEQYF.

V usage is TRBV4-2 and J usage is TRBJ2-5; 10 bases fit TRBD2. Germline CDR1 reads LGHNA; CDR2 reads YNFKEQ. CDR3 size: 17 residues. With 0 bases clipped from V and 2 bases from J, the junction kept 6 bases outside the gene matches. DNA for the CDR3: TGTGCCAGCAGCCAAGAAGGGCTAGCGGGGGTTCAAGAGACCCAGTACTTC. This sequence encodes CASSQEGLAGVQETQYF.

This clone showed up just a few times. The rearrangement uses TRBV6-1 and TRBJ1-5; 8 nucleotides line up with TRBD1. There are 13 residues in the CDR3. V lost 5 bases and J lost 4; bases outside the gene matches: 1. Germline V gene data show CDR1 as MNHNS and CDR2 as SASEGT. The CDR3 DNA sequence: TGTGCCAGCAGTAGACAGGGGAATCAGCCCCAGCATTTT. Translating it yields CASSRQGNQPQHF.

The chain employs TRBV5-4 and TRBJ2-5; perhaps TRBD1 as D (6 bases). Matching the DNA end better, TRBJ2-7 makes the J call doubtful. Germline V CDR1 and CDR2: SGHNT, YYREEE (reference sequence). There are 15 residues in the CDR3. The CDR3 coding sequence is TGTGCCAGCACCCCCGGGACATCGGACTCCTACGAGCAGTACTTC. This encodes CASTPGTSDSYEQYF.

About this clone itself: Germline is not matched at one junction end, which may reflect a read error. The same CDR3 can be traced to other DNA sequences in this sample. Here the CDR3 reads CASSVSPDSNIGYTF. CDR3 DNA: TGTGCTAGCAGTGTATCGCCTGACAGTAATATCGGCTACACCTTC. The chain has TRBV6-4 and TRBJ1-2, with D possibly matching TRBD1 (5 bases). CDR1 and CDR2 from the germline V gene are MRHNA and SNTAGT. The CDR3 runs to 15 residues.

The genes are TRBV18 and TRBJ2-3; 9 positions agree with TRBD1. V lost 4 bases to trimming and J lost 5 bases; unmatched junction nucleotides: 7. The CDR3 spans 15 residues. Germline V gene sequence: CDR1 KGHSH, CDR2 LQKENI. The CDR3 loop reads CASSQRTGAEDTQYF. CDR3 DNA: TGTGCCAGCTCACAGAGGACAGGGGCTGAAGATACGCAGTATTTT.

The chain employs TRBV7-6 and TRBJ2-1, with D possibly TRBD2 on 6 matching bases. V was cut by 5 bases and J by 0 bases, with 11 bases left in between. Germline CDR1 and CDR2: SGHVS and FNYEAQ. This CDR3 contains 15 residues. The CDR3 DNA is TGTGCCAGCAGCCCGGGACTCACCTCCTACAATGAGCAGTTCTTC. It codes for CASSPGLTSYNEQFF.

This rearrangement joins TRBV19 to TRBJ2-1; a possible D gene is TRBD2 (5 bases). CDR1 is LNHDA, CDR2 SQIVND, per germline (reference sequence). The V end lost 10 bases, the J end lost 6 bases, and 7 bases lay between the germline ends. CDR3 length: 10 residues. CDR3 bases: TGTGCCACGGGGTCCAATGAGCAGTTCTTC. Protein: CATGSNEQFF.

CDR3 bases: TGTGCCAGTACCCGACAGGGGTCCACTGAAGCTTTCTTT. It specifies CASTRQGSTEAFF. The chain links TRBV19 to TRBJ1-1, with 8 bases lining up with TRBD1. In germline, CDR1 is LNHDA, CDR2 SQIVND (reference sequence). V dropped 7 bases and J dropped 4; count of bases not matched to a gene: 5. CDR3 length: 13 amino acids. Full variable domain (outside the CDR3, taken from reference TRBV19 and TRBJ1-1): DGGITQSPKYLFRKEGQNVTLSCEQNLNHDAMYWYRQDPGQGLRLIYYSQIVNDFQKGDIAEGYSVSREKKESFPLTVTSAQKNPTAFYLCASTRQGSTEAFFGQGTRLTVV.

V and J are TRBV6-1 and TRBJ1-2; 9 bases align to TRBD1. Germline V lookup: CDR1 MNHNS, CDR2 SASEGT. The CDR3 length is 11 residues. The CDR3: CGTGDGYGYTF. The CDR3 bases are TGTGGGACAGGGGATGGGTATGGCTACACCTTC.

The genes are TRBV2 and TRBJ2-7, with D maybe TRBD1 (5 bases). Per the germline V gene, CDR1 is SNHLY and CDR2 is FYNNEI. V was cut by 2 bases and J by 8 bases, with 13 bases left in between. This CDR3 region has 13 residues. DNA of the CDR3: TGTGCCAGCAGTGAATCGGAAGTGGGGCAGCAGTACTTC. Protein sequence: CASSESEVGQQYF.

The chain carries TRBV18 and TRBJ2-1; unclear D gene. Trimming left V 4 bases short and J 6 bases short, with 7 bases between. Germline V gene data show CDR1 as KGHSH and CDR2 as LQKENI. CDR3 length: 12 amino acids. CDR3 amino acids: CASSQSSNEQFF. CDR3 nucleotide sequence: TGTGCCAGCTCACAGAGTAGCAATGAGCAGTTCTTC.

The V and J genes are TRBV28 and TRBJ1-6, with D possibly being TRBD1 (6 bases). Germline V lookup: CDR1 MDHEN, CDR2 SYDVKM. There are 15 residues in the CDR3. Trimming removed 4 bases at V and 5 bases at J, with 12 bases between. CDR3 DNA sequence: TGTGCCAGCAGTTCACAGGGTATAGATAATTCACCCCTCCACTTT. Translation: CASSSQGIDNSPLHF.

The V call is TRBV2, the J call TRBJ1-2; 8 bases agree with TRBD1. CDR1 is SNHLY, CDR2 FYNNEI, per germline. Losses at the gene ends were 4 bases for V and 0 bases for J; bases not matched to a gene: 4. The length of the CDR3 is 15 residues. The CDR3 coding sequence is TGTGCCAGCAGTGTTGACAGGGGCGCTAACTATGGCTACACCTTC. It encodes CASSVDRGANYGYTF.